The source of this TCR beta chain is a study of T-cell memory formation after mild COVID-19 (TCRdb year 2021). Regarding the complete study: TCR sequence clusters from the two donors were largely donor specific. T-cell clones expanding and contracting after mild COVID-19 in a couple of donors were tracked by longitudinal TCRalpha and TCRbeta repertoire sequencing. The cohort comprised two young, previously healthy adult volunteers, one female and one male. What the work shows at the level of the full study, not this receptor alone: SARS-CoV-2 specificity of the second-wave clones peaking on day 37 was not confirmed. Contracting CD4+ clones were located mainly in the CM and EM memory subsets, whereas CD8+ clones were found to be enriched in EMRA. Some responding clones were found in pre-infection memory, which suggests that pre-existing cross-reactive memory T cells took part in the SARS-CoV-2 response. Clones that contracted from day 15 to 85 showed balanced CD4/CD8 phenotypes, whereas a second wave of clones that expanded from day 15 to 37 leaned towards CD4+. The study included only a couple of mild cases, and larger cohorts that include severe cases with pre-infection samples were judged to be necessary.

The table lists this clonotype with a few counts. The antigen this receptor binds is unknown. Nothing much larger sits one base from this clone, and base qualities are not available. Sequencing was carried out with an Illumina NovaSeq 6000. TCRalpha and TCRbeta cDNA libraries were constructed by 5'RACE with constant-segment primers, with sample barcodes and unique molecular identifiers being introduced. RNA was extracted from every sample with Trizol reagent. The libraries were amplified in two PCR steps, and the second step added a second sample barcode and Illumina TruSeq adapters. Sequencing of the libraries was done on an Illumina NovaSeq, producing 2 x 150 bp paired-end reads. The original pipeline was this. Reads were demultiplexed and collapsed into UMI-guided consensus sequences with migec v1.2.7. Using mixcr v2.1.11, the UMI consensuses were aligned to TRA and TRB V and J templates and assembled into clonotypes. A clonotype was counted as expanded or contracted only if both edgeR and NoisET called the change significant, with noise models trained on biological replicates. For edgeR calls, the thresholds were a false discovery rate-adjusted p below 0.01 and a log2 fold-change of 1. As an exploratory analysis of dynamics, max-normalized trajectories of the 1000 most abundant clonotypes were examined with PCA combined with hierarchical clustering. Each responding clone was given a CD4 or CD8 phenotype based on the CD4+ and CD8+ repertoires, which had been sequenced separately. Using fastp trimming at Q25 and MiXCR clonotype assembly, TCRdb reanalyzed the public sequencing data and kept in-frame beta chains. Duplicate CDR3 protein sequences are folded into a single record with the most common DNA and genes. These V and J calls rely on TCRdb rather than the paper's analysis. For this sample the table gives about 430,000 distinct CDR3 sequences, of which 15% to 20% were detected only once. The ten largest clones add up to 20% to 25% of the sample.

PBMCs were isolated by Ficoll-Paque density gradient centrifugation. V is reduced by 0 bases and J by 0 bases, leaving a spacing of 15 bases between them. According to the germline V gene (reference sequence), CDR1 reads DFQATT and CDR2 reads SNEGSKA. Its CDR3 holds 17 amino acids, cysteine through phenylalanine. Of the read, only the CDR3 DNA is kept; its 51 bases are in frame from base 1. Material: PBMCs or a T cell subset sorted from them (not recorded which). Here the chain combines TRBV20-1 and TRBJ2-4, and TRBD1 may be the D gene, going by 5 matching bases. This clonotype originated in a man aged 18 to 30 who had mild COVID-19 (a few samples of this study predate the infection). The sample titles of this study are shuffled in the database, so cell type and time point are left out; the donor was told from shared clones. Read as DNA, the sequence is TGCAGTGCTAGAGACAGGGAACCGATGCTAGCCAAAAACATTCAGTACTTC. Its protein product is CSARDREPMLAKNIQYF.